The rows below give T cell receptor beta chains drawn from one sample of a study of blood T cell repertoires in COVID-19. Data came from immunoSEQ multiplex PCR; TCRdb stores just in-frame clones and leaves some out. The sample yields some 110,000 clones, around nine tenths seen once. Sequencing was performed on peripheral blood. These receptors came from a man aged 40-49 years with acute or convalescent COVID-19. The CDR3 runs from the conserved cysteine through the conserved F or W. The order of the fields is clone size, V gene, D gene, J gene, CDR3 DNA, CDR3 protein. The D gene is left open where the match is weak. Rows give clone size only sometimes, using once, few, many, or a class for an expanded clone.

clone size: .; V gene: TRBV11-2; D gene: TRBD1; J gene: TRBJ1-3; CDR3 DNA: TGTGCCAGCAGCGCGTGGACAGGGGGCATGAGCGGAAACACCATATATTTT; CDR3 protein: CASSAWTGGMSGNTIYF
clone size: .; V gene: TRBV5-1; D gene: .; J gene: TRBJ2-1; CDR3 DNA: TGCGCCAGCAGCTTGGAGGGGATGGCCCTAAGTGAGCAGTTCTTC; CDR3 protein: CASSLEGMALSEQFF
clone size: .; V gene: TRBV6-1; D gene: .; J gene: TRBJ2-7; CDR3 DNA: TGTGCCAGCAGTGAACATACCACCTACTACGAGCAGTACTTC; CDR3 protein: CASSEHTTYYEQYF
clone size: once; V gene: TRBV6-1; D gene: .; J gene: TRBJ2-6; CDR3 DNA: TGTGCCAGCAGTGGCCCCGGGACAACCCGCTCTGGGGCCAACGTCCTGACTTTC; CDR3 protein: CASSGPGTTRSGANVLTF
clone size: .; V gene: TRBV4-2; D gene: TRBD1; J gene: TRBJ1-5; CDR3 DNA: TGTGCCAGCAGCCATGGGGACAGCGAAGATGGGTACCATCAGCCCCAGCATTTT; CDR3 protein: CASSHGDSEDGYHQPQHF
clone size: .; V gene: TRBV5-6; D gene: .; J gene: TRBJ1-2; CDR3 DNA: TGTGCCAGCAGCTTGTCTGCAGGTGTCATCACCTTC; CDR3 protein: CASSLSAGVITF
clone size: .; V gene: TRBV27; D gene: TRBD1; J gene: TRBJ2-7; CDR3 DNA: TGTGCCAGCAGTTTGACAGGGAACTACGAGCAGTACTTC; CDR3 protein: CASSLTGNYEQYF
clone size: .; V gene: TRBV9; D gene: TRBD1; J gene: TRBJ1-1; CDR3 DNA: TGTGCCAGCAGCGCGGGACAGTTTTTTGACACTGAAGCTTTCTTT; CDR3 protein: CASSAGQFFDTEAFF
clone size: .; V gene: TRBV4-1; D gene: TRBD1; J gene: TRBJ2-3; CDR3 DNA: TGCGCCAGCAGCGATCCGGGACAGGGACAGGGCGCAGATACGCAGTATTTT; CDR3 protein: CASSDPGQGQGADTQYF
clone size: many; V gene: TRBV29-1; D gene: .; J gene: TRBJ1-1; CDR3 DNA: TGCAGCGTTGGGGAGGCCCTGAACACTGAAGCTTTCTTT; CDR3 protein: CSVGEALNTEAFF
clone size: .; V gene: TRBV18; D gene: TRBD1; J gene: TRBJ1-4; CDR3 DNA: TGTGCCAGCTCAGAGGGACAGGGGGCTGCTAATGAAAAACTGTTTTTT; CDR3 protein: CASSEGQGAANEKLFF
clone size: few; V gene: TRBV5-1; D gene: TRBD1; J gene: TRBJ2-7; CDR3 DNA: TGCGCCAGCAGCTTGGCCGTCGGACAGGGATACGAGCAGTACTTC; CDR3 protein: CASSLAVGQGYEQYF
clone size: .; V gene: TRBV6-5; D gene: .; J gene: TRBJ1-2; CDR3 DNA: TGTGCCAGCAGTACCGGTCGGACTAGGAATGGCTACACCTTC; CDR3 protein: CASSTGRTRNGYTF
clone size: .; V gene: TRBV2; D gene: .; J gene: TRBJ2-7; CDR3 DNA: TGTGCCAGGAGGCTTGGGGCGATGGGGGAGCAGTACTTC; CDR3 protein: CARRLGAMGEQYF
clone size: .; V gene: TRBV10-2; D gene: .; J gene: TRBJ2-1; CDR3 DNA: TGCGCCATCTTTAGAGTCAATGAGCAGTTCTTC; CDR3 protein: CAIFRVNEQFF
clone size: .; V gene: TRBV30; D gene: TRBD1; J gene: TRBJ1-1; CDR3 DNA: TGTGCCTGGAGTGTACCCGCCAGGGGGCAGGCTTTCTTT; CDR3 protein: CAWSVPARGQAFF
clone size: .; V gene: TRBV5-6; D gene: .; J gene: TRBJ1-1; CDR3 DNA: TGTGCCAGCAGCTCTACTGGACAGTCCCGCGACACTGAAGCTTTCTTT; CDR3 protein: CASSSTGQSRDTEAFF
clone size: .; V gene: TRBV30; D gene: .; J gene: TRBJ2-3; CDR3 DNA: TGTGCCTGGGGTGGAGGGGCGGGAGATACGCAGTATTTT; CDR3 protein: CAWGGGAGDTQYF
clone size: .; V gene: TRBV14; D gene: TRBD1; J gene: TRBJ1-2; CDR3 DNA: TGTGCCAGCAGCGCCAAGACAGGGAAGGCTAACTATGGCTACACCTTC; CDR3 protein: CASSAKTGKANYGYTF
clone size: .; V gene: TRBV30; D gene: .; J gene: TRBJ2-6; CDR3 DNA: TGTGCCTGGACCGCAGGGTTTACTGGGGCCAACGTCCTGACTTTC; CDR3 protein: CAWTAGFTGANVLTF
clone size: .; V gene: TRBV29-1; D gene: .; J gene: TRBJ2-7; CDR3 DNA: TGCAGCGTTGCGTCCAGGGTGGACGAGCAGTACTTC; CDR3 protein: CSVASRVDEQYF
clone size: .; V gene: TRBV5-1; D gene: .; J gene: TRBJ1-1; CDR3 DNA: TGCGCCAGCAGCCCCCTCATGGGGAGGAACACTGAAGCTTTCTTT; CDR3 protein: CASSPLMGRNTEAFF
clone size: .; V gene: TRBV6-1; D gene: TRBD1; J gene: TRBJ2-2; CDR3 DNA: TGTGCCAGCAGTGAAGTACAGGGGGCGTACAGGGAGCTGTTTTTT; CDR3 protein: CASSEVQGAYRELFF
clone size: once; V gene: TRBV12-5; D gene: TRBD1; J gene: TRBJ1-1; CDR3 DNA: TGTGCTAGTGGTTCGGACAGGGGGAACATGAACACTGAAGCTTTCTTT; CDR3 protein: CASGSDRGNMNTEAFF
clone size: .; V gene: TRBV30; D gene: .; J gene: TRBJ1-2; CDR3 DNA: TGTGCCTGGACTACATCGGGGGGACTCTATGGCTACACCTTC; CDR3 protein: CAWTTSGGLYGYTF
clone size: .; V gene: TRBV3-1/TRBV3-2; D gene: TRBD1; J gene: TRBJ1-1; CDR3 DNA: TGTGCCAGCAGCCAAGAAATGACAGGGGTGGGGAACACTGAAGCTTTCTTT; CDR3 protein: CASSQEMTGVGNTEAFF
clone size: .; V gene: TRBV10-2; D gene: .; J gene: TRBJ1-2; CDR3 DNA: TGCGCCAGCAGTGAGTCCAGGGCCGGTGGCTACACCTTC; CDR3 protein: CASSESRAGGYTF
clone size: .; V gene: TRBV27; D gene: TRBD2; J gene: TRBJ2-5; CDR3 DNA: TGTGCCAGCAGTCCGGGACTAGATTTGGAGACCCAGTACTTC; CDR3 protein: CASSPGLDLETQYF
clone size: once; V gene: TRBV6-4; D gene: .; J gene: TRBJ1-1; CDR3 DNA: TGTGCCAGCAGTGCGAACAGGGAGACTGAAGCTTTCTTT; CDR3 protein: CASSANRETEAFF
clone size: .; V gene: TRBV14; D gene: .; J gene: TRBJ2-5; CDR3 DNA: TGTGCCAGCAGCCAATCGCGAAAAGAGTTCGGGGAGACCCAGTACTTC; CDR3 protein: CASSQSRKEFGETQYF
clone size: few; V gene: TRBV29-1; D gene: .; J gene: TRBJ1-3; CDR3 DNA: TGCAGCGTTGGAGGATCTGGAAACACCATATATTTT; CDR3 protein: CSVGGSGNTIYF
clone size: few; V gene: TRBV5-1; D gene: TRBD1; J gene: TRBJ1-2; CDR3 DNA: TGCGCCAGCAACCCTACAGGGGATGGCTATGGCTACACCTTC; CDR3 protein: CASNPTGDGYGYTF
clone size: .; V gene: TRBV18; D gene: .; J gene: TRBJ2-7; CDR3 DNA: TGTGCCAGCTCACCTAGTGTAGGGGGGGGGCCCCTCTACGAGCAGTACTTC; CDR3 protein: CASSPSVGGGPLYEQYF